This T cell receptor beta chain was profiled in a study of cytomegalovirus exposure and HLA in healthy donors. Amplification used 60 Vbeta primers and 13 Jbeta primers. TCRdb's table, derived via immunoSEQ multiplex PCR, lists solely in-frame clones and lacks some. The sample holds 100,000 to 150,000 clones, 77% seen once. Per the germline V gene, CDR1 is MDHEN and CDR2 is SYDVKM. V was clipped by 2 bases and J by 3 bases, with 11 bases between them. This CDR3 has 15 amino acids. This TCR was sampled from a male donor in good health and CMV-seropositive. V is TRBV28 and J is TRBJ1-5; D is unclear. Sequenced input: PBMCs. The CDR3 loop is CASSLVGVNNQPQHF. The CDR3, as DNA: TGTGCCAGCAGTTTAGTTGGAGTAAACAATCAGCCCCAGCATTTT.